The 14 T cell receptor beta chains given below trace back to one sample, sequenced in a study of persistence of HIV-infected CD4 T cells. No antigens are known for them. An overlapping HIV-1 Gag peptide pool stimulated these cells at about 0.91 ug/peptide/mL. CD40L-negative CD69-negative CD45RO-high memory CD4+ T cells were sorted as populations depleted of antigen-responding cells. The immunoSEQ assay was version 4, run in survey mode. TCRdb's table, derived via immunoSEQ multiplex PCR, lists solely in-frame clones and lacks some. The repertoire includes over 30,000 clones, 82% of them detected once, and more than 0.9% sits in the top ten. The starting material was cultured CD4+ T cells from PBMCs, obtained from a patient who received antiretroviral therapy. The origin of the receptors is an adult with HIV. The donor label of this sample is uncertain.

This clone was observed once. The V call is TRBV21-1, the J call TRBJ2-2. TRBV21-1 is marked as a pseudogene. The CDR3 contains 17 residues. The CDR3 region has the DNA TGTGCCAGCAGCAAACTACCGGGCAGGTTGGGGGCCGGGGAGCTGTTTTTT. Amino acids: CASSKLPGRLGAGELFF.

V gene TRBV25-1 combines with J gene TRBJ1-2; D not resolved. Deletions cut 3 bases from V and 4 bases from J, with 9 bases between. Germline-derived CDR1 and CDR2 are MGHDK and SYGVNS. This CDR3 has 13 residues. CDR3 protein: CASSEGGPYGYTF. In nucleotides, the CDR3 is TGTGCCAGCAGTGAGGGAGGACCCTATGGCTACACCTTC.

The V and J genes are TRBV27 and TRBJ2-2; no firm D call. The CDR3 has 12 amino acids. CDR1 is MNHEY and CDR2 is SMNVEV in the germline V gene (reference sequence). Trimming took 2 bases from V and 8 from J, leaving 6 bases between them. CDR3 bases: TGTGCCAGCAGTTTAAATTATGGGGAGCTGTTTTTT. Amino acids: CASSLNYGELFF.

In its sample, this clone was seen once. The chain recombines TRBV15 with TRBJ1-1; D gene uncertain. Trimming shortened V by 4 bases and J by 0 bases, and 0 bases separated the two germline ends. The CDR3 covers 11 residues. Germline V CDR1 and CDR2: LNHNV, YYDKDF (reference sequence). For the CDR3, the DNA is TGTGCCACCAGCATGAACACTGAAGCTTTCTTT. Translation: CATSMNTEAFF. The entire variable domain, with the rest obtained from reference TRBV15 and TRBJ1-1, is as follows: DAMVIQNPRYQVTQFGKPVTLSCSQTLNHNVMYWYQQKSSQAPKLLFHYYDKDFNNEADTPDNFQSRRPNTSFCFLDIRSPGLGDTAMYLCATSMNTEAFFGQGTRLTVV.

This chain joins TRBV10-3 and TRBJ1-1; 9 bases are shared with TRBD1. The CDR3 extends over 17 amino acids. The germline V gene encodes CDR1 ENHRY and CDR2 SYGVKD. Losses at the gene ends were 3 bases for V and 1 base for J; bases not matched to a gene: 9. The CDR3 bases are TGTGCCATCAGTGACCCGGACAGGGGTAAGGGGAACACTGAAGCTTTCTTT. As protein: CAISDPDRGKGNTEAFF.

This chain links TRBV5-4 with TRBJ2-2; TRBD2 aligns across 8 bases. There are 15 residues in the CDR3. The trim removed 5 bases at V and 4 bases at J, leaving 7 bases unmatched. Looked up from germline, CDR1 is SGHNT and CDR2 is YYREEE (reference sequence). CDR3 residues: CASSPGGASTGELFF. The CDR3 DNA is TGTGCCAGCAGTCCCGGGGGGGCGAGCACCGGGGAGCTGTTTTTT. The whole variable domain, remainder taken from reference TRBV5-4 and TRBJ2-2, is ETGVTQSPTHLIKTRGQQVTLRCSSQSGHNTVSWYQQALGQGPQFIFQYYREEENGRGNFPPRFSGLQFPNYSSELNVNALELDDSALYLCASSPGGASTGELFFGEGSRLTVL.

This clone turned up a few times. This chain connects TRBV14 to TRBJ2-5; D not certain. Trimming pared 3 bases from V and 7 bases from J, leaving 6 bases between. The CDR3 is 11 amino acids. Germline-derived CDR1 and CDR2 are SGHDN and FVKESK. The CDR3 region has the DNA TGTGCCAGCAGCCATTACGGGACCCAGTACTTC. Protein sequence: CASSHYGTQYF.

This clone was observed a few times. The chain recombines TRBV5-1 with TRBJ1-1, with D uncertain. Germline lookup yields CDR1 SGHRS and CDR2 YFSETQ. The V gene lost 5 bases and the J gene lost 4 bases, with 15 bases spanning the gap. CDR3 length: 14 amino acids. For the CDR3, the DNA is TGCGCCAGCAGGCAGGAAGCCGGGAGCACTGAAGCTTTCTTT. This encodes CASRQEAGSTEAFF.

This clone was seen only once. V is TRBV24-1 and J is TRBJ2-3; no definite D call. There are 15 residues in the CDR3. Germline CDR1 reads KGHDR; CDR2 reads SFDVKD. Trimming removed 6 bases at V and 4 bases at J, with 16 bases between. The CDR3 reads CATSSGSRWADTQYF. DNA for the CDR3: TGTGCCACCAGTTCTGGAAGTCGATGGGCAGATACGCAGTATTTT.

The chain has TRBV7-3 and TRBJ2-3; tentatively, D is TRBD2 (5 bases). CDR1 is SGHTA and CDR2 is FQGTGA in the germline V gene. Trimming removed 4 bases at V and 6 bases at J, with 17 bases between. The CDR3 extends over 15 amino acids. CDR3 in amino acids: CASSSRGFPRDTQYF. DNA of the CDR3: TGTGCCAGCAGCTCCCGCGGGTTCCCGCGGGATACGCAGTATTTT.

About this clone: At one boundary the junction diverges from the germline segment, which might be a read error. As DNA, the CDR3 is TGTGCCAGCACTGAACGTGCAGGCCGGATCATATATTTT. Translated, it gives CASTERAGRIIYF. This rearrangement joins TRBV2 to TRBJ1-3; D unresolved. Per the germline V gene, CDR1 is SNHLY and CDR2 is FYNNEI. CDR3 length: 13 amino acids.

CDR3 sequence: CASSIPGTGGRYNEQFF. The CDR3 bases are TGTGCCAGTAGTATCCCCGGGACAGGGGGAAGGTACAATGAGCAGTTCTTC. The V gene is TRBV19, the J gene TRBJ2-1, with TRBD1 identical over 11 bases. Germline trimming cut 3 bases from V and 4 bases from J; bases unmatched to any gene: 8. This CDR3 is 17 amino acids long. The V gene's germline CDR1 is LNHDA and CDR2 SQIVND (reference sequence).

The genes are TRBV7-9 and TRBJ1-1; tentative D call: TRBD1 (6 bases). With 7 bases removed from V and 3 bases from J, the gap between germline ends came to 15 bases. The V gene's germline CDR1 is SEHNR and CDR2 FQNEAQ (reference sequence). The CDR3 is 14 residues long. The CDR3, as DNA: TGTGCCAGCAAGCTTACGACAGGTGACACTGAAGCTTTCTTT. It is translated as CASKLTTGDTEAFF. The full variable domain, completed using reference TRBV7-9 and TRBJ1-1, is DTGVSQNPRHKITKRGQNVTFRCDPISEHNRLYWYRQTLGQGPEFLTYFQNEAQLEKSRLLSDRFSAERPKGSFSTLEIQRTEQGDSAMYLCASKLTTGDTEAFFGQGTRLTVV.

The chain couples TRBV10-2 to TRBJ2-3, with D perhaps TRBD1 (5 bases). Germline V lookup: CDR1 WSHSY, CDR2 SAAADI. This CDR3 region has 15 residues. The germline V and J ends were trimmed by 6 bases and 1 base, with 14 bases remaining between them. The CDR3 nucleotides read TGCGCCAGCAGCGTCGAAAGCAGGGGCACAGATACGCAGTATTTT. It translates to CASSVESRGTDTQYF.